This T cell receptor beta chain originates from a study of CD8 T cells in Susac syndrome. Random hexamers were used to reverse transcribe about 0.5 to 1 ug of RNA. Amplification of the TCR beta CDR3 was carried out by immunoSEQ multiplex PCR, which spanned a total of 54 Vbeta and 13 Jbeta segments. Each CDR3 protein is one row after TCRdb ran MiXCR on the immunoSEQ multiplex PCR reads. Among hundreds of thousands of distinct CDR3 sequences listed, roughly 93% were seen once. The study sequenced TCR beta in blood CD8+ and CD4+ T cells. TEMRA cells were FACS-enriched, while CD8+ and CD4+ T cells were negatively isolated. The CDR3 contains 14 residues. The germline CDR1 and CDR2 sequences are SGHRS and YFSETQ. Deletions cut 4 bases from V and 3 bases from J, with 14 bases between.

The TCR comes from a human donor with Susac syndrome. The V gene is TRBV5-1, the J gene TRBJ2-7; the D gene is possibly TRBD1 (5 bases). Sequencing used CD4+ T cells from PBMCs. This CDR3 is CASSVTTAYYEQYF. The CDR3 nucleotides read TGCGCCAGCAGCGTGACGACAGCTTACTACGAGCAGTACTTC.